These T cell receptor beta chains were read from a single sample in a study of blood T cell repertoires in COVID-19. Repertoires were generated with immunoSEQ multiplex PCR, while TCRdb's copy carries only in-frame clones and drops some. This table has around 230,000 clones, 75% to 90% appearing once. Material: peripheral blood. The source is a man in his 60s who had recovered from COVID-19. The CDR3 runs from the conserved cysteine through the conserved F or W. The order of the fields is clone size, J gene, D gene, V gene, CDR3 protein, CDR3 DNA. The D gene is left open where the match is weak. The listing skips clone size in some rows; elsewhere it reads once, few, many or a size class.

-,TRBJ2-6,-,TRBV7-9,CASYALRDGLSGANVLTF,TGTGCCAGCTACGCGTTGCGGGACGGGCTCTCTGGGGCCAACGTCCTGACTTTC
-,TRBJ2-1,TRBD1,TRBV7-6,CASSTLGAGGNEQFF,TGTGCCAGCAGCACCCTTGGGGCAGGGGGCAATGAGCAGTTCTTC
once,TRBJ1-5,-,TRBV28,CASSFGGPSNQPQHF,TGTGCCAGCAGTTTTGGCGGCCCCAGCAATCAGCCCCAGCATTTT
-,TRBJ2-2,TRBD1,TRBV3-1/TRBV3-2,CASSQDRGRGRSGELFF,TGTGCCAGCAGCCAAGATCGAGGCAGGGGGCGTTCCGGGGAGCTGTTTTTT
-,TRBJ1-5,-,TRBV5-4,CASSFGGQVFNQPQHF,TGTGCCAGCAGCTTTGGAGGCCAGGTATTCAATCAGCCCCAGCATTTT
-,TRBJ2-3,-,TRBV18,CASSPDHAGTLRSTDTQYF,TGTGCCAGCTCACCAGACCACGCCGGGACACTGAGAAGCACAGATACGCAGTATTTT
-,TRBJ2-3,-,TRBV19,CASNKRSTDTQYF,TGTGCCAGTAATAAGCGGAGCACAGATACGCAGTATTTT
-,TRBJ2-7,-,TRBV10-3,CAISDRNREAREQYF,TGTGCCATCAGTGATAGGAACAGGGAAGCACGGGAGCAGTACTTC
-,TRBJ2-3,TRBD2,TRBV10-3,CAISARGGLSDTQYF,TGTGCCATCAGTGCTCGGGGGGGCCTTTCAGATACGCAGTATTTT
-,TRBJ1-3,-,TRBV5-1,CASSLAGTFSGNTIYF,TGCGCCAGCAGCTTGGCAGGGACTTTCTCTGGAAACACCATATATTTT
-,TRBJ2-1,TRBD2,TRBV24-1,CATSESGLAGGINEQFF,TGTGCCACCAGTGAATCCGGACTAGCGGGGGGGATCAATGAGCAGTTCTTC
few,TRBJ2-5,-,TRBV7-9,CASPYHGQINQETQYF,TGTGCCAGCCCTTACCACGGACAGATCAACCAAGAGACCCAGTACTTC
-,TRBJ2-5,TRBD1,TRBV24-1,CATSDPRQGAGQTQYF,TGTGCCACCAGTGATCCTAGACAGGGGGCGGGGCAGACCCAGTACTTC
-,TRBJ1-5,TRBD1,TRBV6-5,CASRTRDRDNQPQHF,TGTGCCAGCAGGACGAGGGACAGGGATAATCAGCCCCAGCATTTT
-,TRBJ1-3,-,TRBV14,CASSLRGTATGNTIYF,TGTGCCAGCAGCCTACGGGGGACGGCTACTGGAAACACCATATATTTT
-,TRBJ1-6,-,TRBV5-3,CARSLGGYSSYNSPLHF,TGTGCCAGAAGCTTGGGAGGTTATAGCTCCTATAATTCACCCCTCCACTTT
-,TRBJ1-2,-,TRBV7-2,CASSLERGGVGGYTF,TGTGCCAGCAGCTTAGAAAGGGGGGGCGTCGGTGGTTACACCTTC
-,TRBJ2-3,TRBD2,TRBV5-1,CASSEGAGGPSDTQYF,TGCGCCAGCAGCGAGGGGGCGGGGGGGCCCTCAGATACGCAGTATTTT
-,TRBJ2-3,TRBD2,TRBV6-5,CASKVAGGDTDTQYF,TGTGCCAGCAAGGTAGCGGGGGGTGACACAGATACGCAGTATTTT
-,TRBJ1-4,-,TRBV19,CASSTRLEEKLFF,TGTGCCAGTAGTACACGACTGGAAGAAAAACTGTTTTTT
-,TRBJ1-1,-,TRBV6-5,CASSYSEGTNTEAFF,TGTGCCAGCAGTTACTCGGAGGGAACGAACACTGAAGCTTTCTTT
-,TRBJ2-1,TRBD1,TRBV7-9,CASSLALGQVGNEQFF,TGTGCCAGCAGCTTAGCGCTGGGACAGGTCGGCAATGAGCAGTTCTTC
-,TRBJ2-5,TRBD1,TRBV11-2,CASSNRGRRETQYF,TGTGCCAGCAGCAACAGGGGGCGCCGGGAGACCCAGTACTTC
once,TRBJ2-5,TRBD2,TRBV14,CASSQDVGLDGETQYF,TGTGCCAGCAGCCAAGATGTGGGACTAGACGGAGAGACCCAGTACTTC
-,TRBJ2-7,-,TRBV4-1,CASRSTRAYEQYF,TGCGCCAGCAGATCTACCAGGGCCTACGAGCAGTACTTC
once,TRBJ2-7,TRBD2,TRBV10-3,CAISESKGGGAYEQYF,TGTGCCATCAGTGAGTCAAAGGGCGGGGGGGCCTACGAGCAGTACTTC
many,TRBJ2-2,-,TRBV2,CASSDTVWELFF,TGTGCCAGCAGTGATACTGTGTGGGAGCTGTTTTTT
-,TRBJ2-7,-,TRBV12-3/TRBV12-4,CASSFSYYEQYF,TGTGCCAGCAGTTTCTCTTACTACGAGCAGTACTTC
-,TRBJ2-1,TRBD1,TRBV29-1,CSAPQGIYNEQFF,TGCAGCGCCCCACAGGGGATATACAATGAGCAGTTCTTC
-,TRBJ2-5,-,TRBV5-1,CASSPSSRGETQYF,TGCGCCAGCAGCCCCTCATCAAGGGGGGAGACCCAGTACTTC
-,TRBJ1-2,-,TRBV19,CASNPRYRGADYGYTF,TGTGCCAGTAACCCCCGGTACCGGGGGGCAGACTATGGCTACACCTTC
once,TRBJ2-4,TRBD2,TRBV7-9,CASRPRGGQISAKNIQYF,TGTGCCAGCAGACCTCGGGGGGGCCAAATTTCGGCCAAAAACATTCAGTACTTC
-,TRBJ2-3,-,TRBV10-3,CAISSTGRDTQYF,TGTGCCATCAGTTCCACAGGGCGGGATACGCAGTATTTT
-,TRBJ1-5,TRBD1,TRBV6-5,CASSPGTAYQPQHF,TGTGCCAGCAGTCCCGGGACAGCCTATCAGCCCCAGCATTTT
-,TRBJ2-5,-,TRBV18,CASSPTSNIEESQYF,TGTGCCAGCTCACCGACTTCCAATATCGAGGAGAGCCAGTACTTC
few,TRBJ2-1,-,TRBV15,CATSRSGSARWANEQFF,TGTGCCACCAGCAGATCCGGTAGCGCCCGATGGGCCAATGAGCAGTTCTTC
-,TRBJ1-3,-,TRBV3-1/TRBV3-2,CASSEGPGAGNTIYF,TGTGCCAGCAGCGAAGGTCCGGGGGCTGGAAACACCATATATTTT
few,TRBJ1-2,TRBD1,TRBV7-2,CASSFITRGQGYGYTF,TGTGCCAGCAGCTTTATTACAAGGGGGCAGGGCTATGGCTACACCTTC
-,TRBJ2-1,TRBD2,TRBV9,CASAALAGGLVNEQFF,TGTGCCAGCGCGGCGTTAGCGGGGGGGCTCGTCAATGAGCAGTTCTTC
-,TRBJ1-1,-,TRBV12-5,CASGYPGAGDTEAFF,TGTGCTAGTGGTTATCCAGGGGCTGGAGACACTGAAGCTTTCTTT
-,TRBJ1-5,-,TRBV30,CAWSVRMGRGAQPQHF,TGTGCCTGGAGTGTACGCATGGGCAGGGGAGCTCAGCCCCAGCATTTT
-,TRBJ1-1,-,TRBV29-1,CSVATGNTEAFF,TGCAGCGTTGCGACAGGGAACACTGAAGCTTTCTTT
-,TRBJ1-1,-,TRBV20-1,CSASGGTEAFF,TGCAGTGCTAGCGGCGGGACTGAAGCTTTCTTT
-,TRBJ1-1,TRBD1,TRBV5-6,CASSATGGSEAFF,TGTGCCAGCAGCGCGACAGGGGGCTCTGAAGCTTTCTTT
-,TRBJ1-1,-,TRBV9,CASSVVQGNTEAFF,TGTGCCAGCAGCGTAGTACAGGGGAACACTGAAGCTTTCTTT
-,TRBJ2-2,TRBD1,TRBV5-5,CASSPRGLQNTGELFF,TGTGCCAGCAGCCCCAGGGGGCTACAAAACACCGGGGAGCTGTTTTTT
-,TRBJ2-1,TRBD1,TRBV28,CASSLMAGGGYNEQFF,TGTGCCAGCAGTTTAATGGCAGGGGGCGGTTACAATGAGCAGTTCTTC
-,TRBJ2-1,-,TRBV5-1,CASSLGTYYNEQFF,TGCGCCAGCAGCTTGGGCACCTACTACAATGAGCAGTTCTTC
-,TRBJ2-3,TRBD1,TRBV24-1,CATSDSGTGSTDTQYF,TGTGCCACCAGTGATTCCGGGACAGGATCCACAGATACGCAGTATTTT
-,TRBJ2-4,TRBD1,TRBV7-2,CASSLGRDSSEAYF,TGTGCCAGCAGCTTAGGCAGGGACAGTTCAGAGGCGTACTTC
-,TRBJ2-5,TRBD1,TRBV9,CASSPRDRRQETQYF,TGTGCCAGCAGCCCCCGGGACAGAAGACAAGAGACCCAGTACTTC
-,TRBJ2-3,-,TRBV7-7,CASSFEPSDTQYF,TGTGCCAGCAGCTTTGAGCCCTCCGATACGCAGTATTTT
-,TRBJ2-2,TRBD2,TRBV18,CASSPRLAANTGELFF,TGTGCCAGCTCACCCCGACTAGCGGCGAACACCGGGGAGCTGTTTTTT
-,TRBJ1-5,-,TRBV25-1,CASSREVPWPQHF,TGTGCCAGCAGTAGAGAGGTCCCCTGGCCCCAGCATTTT
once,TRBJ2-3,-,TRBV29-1,CSVDWSGADTQYF,TGCAGCGTTGATTGGTCGGGGGCAGATACGCAGTATTTT
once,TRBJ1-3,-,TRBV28,CASSSDASRGGLSGNTIYF,TGTGCCAGCAGTTCGGACGCCTCCCGCGGGGGTTTATCTGGAAACACCATATATTTT
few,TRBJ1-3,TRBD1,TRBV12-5,CASGMGQGAYGNTIYF,TGTGCTAGTGGTATGGGACAGGGGGCTTACGGAAACACCATATATTTT
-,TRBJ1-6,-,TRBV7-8,CASSSGTLNSPLHF,TGTGCCAGCAGCTCCGGGACATTAAATTCACCCCTCCACTTT
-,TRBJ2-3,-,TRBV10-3,CAISRLETDTQYF,TGTGCCATCAGTCGACTAGAAACGGATACGCAGTATTTT